This passage covers 31 T cell receptor beta chains from one sample sequenced in a study of blood T cell repertoires in COVID-19. Assay: immunoSEQ multiplex PCR; the TCRdb copy retains only in-frame clones and omits some. Here the sample spans around 250,000 clones, roughly 82% being singletons. Material: PBMCs or T cells enriched from blood (not recorded which). These receptors were taken from a woman between 45 and 60 years old who had recovered from COVID-19.

The V call is TRBV7-9, the J call TRBJ2-7; D is unresolved. The CDR3 spans 14 residues. With 5 bases removed from V and 2 bases from J, the gap between germline ends came to 13 bases. Germline V gene sequence: CDR1 SEHNR, CDR2 FQNEAQ (reference sequence). Here the CDR3 DNA reads TGTGCCAGCAGCCAGACTGTGCCCACCTACGAGCAGTACTTC. Translated: CASSQTVPTYEQYF. Variable domain in full (rest from reference TRBV7-9 and TRBJ2-7): DTGVSQNPRHKITKRGQNVTFRCDPISEHNRLYWYRQTLGQGPEFLTYFQNEAQLEKSRLLSDRFSAERPKGSFSTLEIQRTEQGDSAMYLCASSQTVPTYEQYFGPGTRLTVT.

The rearrangement links TRBV27 to TRBJ1-6; D is undetermined. Germline-derived CDR1 and CDR2 are MNHEY and SMNVEV (reference sequence). Trimming pared 0 bases from V and 13 bases from J, leaving 22 bases between. This CDR3 has 17 residues. This chain's CDR3 is CASSLSASRLQSSPLHF. The CDR3 DNA is TGTGCCAGCAGTTTATCGGCTTCTCGCTTACAGTCTTCGCCCCTCCACTTT.

This clone was observed once. The V gene is TRBV15, the J gene TRBJ2-7; D may be TRBD2 (7 bases). Germline V gene data show CDR1 as LNHNV and CDR2 as YYDKDF (reference sequence). Trimming took 0 bases from V and 2 from J, leaving 17 bases between them. The CDR3 covers 17 residues. The CDR3 bases are TGTGCCACCAGCAGAGATCTGGGGGGGGGCAAAGCCTACGAGCAGTACTTC. Encoded protein: CATSRDLGGGKAYEQYF.

The rearrangement links TRBV27 to TRBJ1-6; 7 bases map to TRBD1. CDR1 is MNHEY, CDR2 SMNVEV, per germline (reference sequence). Trimming removed 5 bases from V and 5 bases from J; junction bases left unmatched: 6. This CDR3 is 15 amino acids long. CDR3 residues: CASSPDRRDNSPLHF. The CDR3 bases are TGTGCCAGCAGTCCGGACAGGAGAGATAATTCACCCCTCCACTTT.

The V and J genes are TRBV7-6 and TRBJ2-7, with TRBD1 identical over 7 bases. This CDR3 spans 12 amino acids. The V segment lost 8 bases and the J segment 2 bases; nucleotides outside the gene matches: 3. CDR1 SGHVS and CDR2 FNYEAQ come from the germline V gene. The CDR3 DNA reads as TGTGCCAGCCGCGACAGGGCCTACGAGCAGTACTTC. The encoded protein is CASRDRAYEQYF. Based on the CDR3 plus reference TRBV7-6 and TRBJ2-7, the full variable domain is GAGVSQSPRYKVTKRGQDVALRCDPISGHVSLYWYRQALGQGPEFLTYFNYEAQQDKSGLPNDRFSAERPEGSISTLTIQRTEQRDSAMYRCASRDRAYEQYFGPGTRLTVT.

V and J are TRBV6-5 and TRBJ1-5; no firm D call. Looked up from germline, CDR1 is MNHEY and CDR2 is SVGAGI. CDR3 length equals 12 residues. The germline V and J ends were trimmed by 7 bases and 4 bases, with 8 bases remaining between them. The CDR3 here is CASTPPNQPQHF. CDR3 nucleotides: TGTGCCAGCACCCCCCCAAATCAGCCCCAGCATTTT.

J is TRBJ2-2 and V is TRBV7-9; 8 bases agree with TRBD2. Germline V lookup: CDR1 SEHNR, CDR2 FQNEAQ (reference sequence). The V gene end was trimmed by 5 bases and the J gene end by 0 bases; junction bases not matched to a gene: 2. The CDR3 is made up of 15 amino acids. CDR3 amino acids: CASSHSGANTGELFF. DNA of the CDR3: TGTGCCAGCAGCCATAGCGGGGCGAACACCGGGGAGCTGTTTTTT.

The chain joins TRBV13 to TRBJ2-7, with D possibly being TRBD1 (5 bases). Germline assignment: CDR1 PRHDT and CDR2 FYEKMQ (reference sequence). This CDR3 comprises 11 residues. V lost 2 bases and J 6 bases, leaving 5 bases between the germline ends. Written as DNA, the CDR3 is TGTGCCAGCAGCTTAAGGGGCGAGCAGTACTTC. Amino acid sequence: CASSLRGEQYF.

The gene calls are TRBV14 and TRBJ2-2; TRBD1 agrees at 7 bases. Germline trimming cut 4 bases from V and 2 bases from J; bases unmatched to any gene: 4. CDR1 and CDR2 from the germline V gene are SGHDN and FVKESK. The CDR3 is 15 amino acids. The CDR3 region is CASSLTGSNTGELFF. Here the CDR3 DNA reads TGTGCCAGCAGCCTGACAGGGTCCAACACCGGGGAGCTGTTTTTT. The entire variable domain, with the rest obtained from reference TRBV14 and TRBJ2-2, is as follows: EAGVTQFPSHSVIEKGQTVTLRCDPISGHDNLYWYRRVMGKEIKFLLHFVKESKQDESGMPNNRFLAERTGGTYSTLKVQPAELEDSGVYFCASSLTGSNTGELFFGEGSRLTVL.

The chain is built from TRBV18 and TRBJ1-3; D remains ambiguous. Per the germline V gene, CDR1 is KGHSH and CDR2 is LQKENI. V lost 3 bases and J 0 bases, leaving 9 bases between the germline ends. The CDR3 runs 15 residues. The CDR3 spells CASSPVRFSGNTIYF. The CDR3 region has the DNA TGTGCCAGCTCACCGGTGCGGTTCTCTGGAAACACCATATATTTT.

The rearrangement links TRBV10-3 to TRBJ1-2, with 8 bases that match TRBD1. This CDR3 is 15 amino acids long. CDR1 and CDR2 (germline): ENHRY, SYGVKD. V was pared by 4 bases and J by 3 bases, with 7 bases of the junction left unmatched. CDR3 sequence reads: CAISGTATGDYGYTF. The CDR3 DNA is TGTGCCATCAGTGGAACCGCGACAGGGGACTATGGCTACACCTTC.

This clone occurred a few times. The chain uses TRBV6-6 and TRBJ1-1, with D perhaps TRBD1 (6 bases). The CDR3 covers 14 residues. V lost 5 bases to trimming and J lost 0 bases, with 10 bases between them. Germline CDR1 is MNHNY and CDR2 is SVGAGI (reference sequence). CDR3 nucleotide sequence: TGTGCCAGCAGTGGACAGAGCATGAACACTGAAGCTTTCTTT. As protein: CASSGQSMNTEAFF.

J is TRBJ1-2 and V is TRBV5-6, with a possible D match to TRBD1 (6 bases). Germline-derived CDR1 and CDR2 are SGHDT and YYEEEE. The ends were cut back, 0 bases at V and 8 bases at J, with 14 bases in the middle. The CDR3 is 14 residues long. The DNA of the CDR3 is TGTGCCAGCAGCTTGGACAGGGTTGAGAGGGGCTACACCTTC. Protein: CASSLDRVERGYTF.

Only a few counts were recorded for this clone. The V gene is TRBV5-1, the J gene TRBJ1-2; the match to TRBD1 covers 8 bases. From germline, CDR1 is SGHRS and CDR2 YFSETQ. The CDR3 totals 17 residues. J was trimmed by 1 base and V by 4 bases; bases with no gene match: 12. In DNA, the CDR3 is TGCGCCAGCAGCGTCGGACAGGGTCGTCGTAGTAACTATGGCTACACCTTC. It is translated as CASSVGQGRRSNYGYTF.

This chain connects TRBV30 to TRBJ2-1; 13 nucleotides align to TRBD2. J was trimmed by 6 bases and V by 0 bases; bases with no gene match: 8. The CDR3 runs to 17 residues. Germline lookup yields CDR1 GTSNPN and CDR2 SVGIG (reference sequence). This CDR3 reads CAWSVFRTSGSINEQFF. The DNA of the CDR3 is TGTGCCTGGAGTGTATTCAGGACTAGCGGGAGTATCAATGAGCAGTTCTTC.

The gene calls are TRBV5-1 and TRBJ2-3; D remains ambiguous. Germline CDR1 SGHRS, CDR2 YFSETQ. The CDR3 extends over 15 amino acids. Trimming cost V 0 bases and J 0 bases, with 8 bases left between them. For the CDR3, the DNA is TGCGCCAGCAGCTTGGCCGACTCTAGCACAGATACGCAGTATTTT. Protein product: CASSLADSSTDTQYF.

This chain links TRBV7-9 with TRBJ2-7; D call uncertain. The germline V and J ends were trimmed by 2 bases and 3 bases, with 8 bases remaining between them. CDR1 and CDR2 (germline): SEHNR, FQNEAQ (reference sequence). This CDR3 is 13 amino acids long. CDR3 region: CASSLPPYYEQYF. The CDR3 DNA follows: TGTGCCAGCAGCTTACCTCCCTACTACGAGCAGTACTTC. Complete variable domain (other parts from reference TRBV7-9 and TRBJ2-7): DTGVSQNPRHKITKRGQNVTFRCDPISEHNRLYWYRQTLGQGPEFLTYFQNEAQLEKSRLLSDRFSAERPKGSFSTLEIQRTEQGDSAMYLCASSLPPYYEQYFGPGTRLTVT.

Here the CDR3 DNA reads TGTGCCAGCAGTCTAGGGGAGGTCAATCAGCCCCAGCATTTT. Its protein product is CASSLGEVNQPQHF. The rearrangement joins TRBV6-2 or TRBV6-3 to TRBJ1-5, with D perhaps TRBD1 (5 bases). The V and J ends lost 5 bases and 3 bases respectively, with 11 bases between them. Germline V CDR1 and CDR2: MNHEY, SVGEGT. The CDR3 contains 14 residues.

V is TRBV21-1 and J is TRBJ1-1; the tabulated D call, TRBD1, remains unverified against the DNA. TRBV21-1 is given as a pseudogene. The CDR3 loop spans 14 amino acids. CDR3 region: CARRQPRGHTEAFF. In DNA form, the CDR3 reads TGTGCCAGACGACAGCCCAGGGGGCACACTGAAGCTTTCTTT.

V and J are TRBV11-3 and TRBJ2-3; D is possibly TRBD2 (5 bases). CDR3 length equals 15 residues. Per the germline V gene, CDR1 is SGHNT and CDR2 is YENEEA. V was trimmed by 5 bases and J by 11 bases, leaving 23 bases between them. This CDR3 reads CASSPRERAARVQYF. CDR3 DNA: TGTGCCAGCAGCCCCCGAGAGAGGGCAGCCCGGGTGCAGTATTTT.

V is TRBV30 and J is TRBJ2-7; the D gene is possibly TRBD1 (5 bases). The V end lost 2 bases, the J end lost 4 bases, and 9 bases lay between the germline ends. The CDR3 has 12 amino acids. From germline, CDR1 is GTSNPN and CDR2 SVGIG (reference sequence). The CDR3 nucleotides are TGTGCCTGGAGTTCCCAGGGTTACGAGCAGTACTTC. Residues: CAWSSQGYEQYF.

In DNA form, the CDR3 reads TGTGCCAGCAGTTACTCCAACAGGGGGCGAGAGACCCAGTACTTC. Amino acids: CASSYSNRGRETQYF. The chain has TRBV6-5 and TRBJ2-5; 9 bases map to TRBD1. Germline V gene sequence: CDR1 MNHEY, CDR2 SVGAGI. CDR3 length equals 15 residues. With V trimmed by 0 bases and J by 4 bases, 3 bases remained unmatched.

The chain couples TRBV15 to TRBJ1-5; tentative D call: TRBD1 (5 bases). Looked up from germline, CDR1 is LNHNV and CDR2 is YYDKDF (reference sequence). This CDR3 has 15 residues. Trimming cost V 0 bases and J 4 bases, with 10 bases left between them. CDR3 residues: CATSRDNGGNQPQHF. The CDR3, as DNA: TGTGCCACCAGCAGAGACAACGGGGGAAATCAGCCCCAGCATTTT.

The chain links TRBV7-2 to TRBJ2-1; TRBD2 aligns across 8 bases. V was clipped by 1 base and J by 4 bases; unmatched bases: 6. The CDR3 sequence is 16 residues long. CDR1 is SGHTA, CDR2 FQGNSA, per germline. This CDR3 reads CASSLELAGGYNEQFF. In DNA, the CDR3 is TGTGCCAGCAGCTTAGAGTTGGCGGGGGGTTACAATGAGCAGTTCTTC.

J is TRBJ1-6 and V is TRBV4-3; 7 bases fit TRBD1. The ends lost 0 bases at V and 10 bases at J; junction bases unmatched: 6. Germline V CDR1 and CDR2: LGHNA, YSLEER. This CDR3 is 15 amino acids long. The CDR3 reads CASSQEQGLASPLHF. In DNA form, the CDR3 reads TGCGCCAGCAGCCAAGAACAGGGGTTAGCCTCACCCCTCCACTTT.

This chain connects TRBV18 to TRBJ1-2; D is uncertain. The length of the CDR3 is 14 residues. Trimming pared 3 bases from V and 4 bases from J, leaving 12 bases between. Looked up from germline, CDR1 is KGHSH and CDR2 is LQKENI. The CDR3 DNA sequence: TGTGCCAGCTCACCCTCGGTGTTGTTCTATGGCTACACCTTC. Translated: CASSPSVLFYGYTF.

V usage is TRBV19 and J usage is TRBJ1-1; D is unclear. Germline-derived CDR1 and CDR2 are LNHDA and SQIVND (reference sequence). V lost 3 bases and J lost 3, with 11 bases in between. The CDR3 consists of 14 residues. The CDR3 loop is CASSIAGIDTEAFF. CDR3 in DNA: TGTGCCAGTAGTATCGCGGGGATCGACACTGAAGCTTTCTTT.

This clone has only one observation. The rearrangement links TRBV20-1 to TRBJ2-7; unclear D gene. Trimming took off 0 bases at V and 7 bases at J, with 7 bases between the two ends. Germline V CDR1 and CDR2: DFQATT, SNEGSKA (reference sequence). The CDR3 is made up of 11 amino acids. The DNA for the CDR3 is TGCAGTGCTAGAGATGTCCAAGAGCAGTACTTC. Translation gives CSARDVQEQYF.

The rearrangement joins TRBV4-1 to TRBJ2-2; possible D gene TRBD2, 5 bases. Trimming took 5 bases from V and 1 from J, leaving 14 bases between them. The CDR3 has 16 amino acids. CDR1 is MGHRA and CDR2 is YSYEKL in the germline V gene. This CDR3 reads CASSGPLRGNTGELFF. For the CDR3, the DNA is TGCGCCAGCAGCGGGCCCCTACGGGGGAACACCGGGGAGCTGTTTTTT.

The V gene is TRBV7-3, the J gene TRBJ2-2; 11 nucleotides match TRBD2. Germline loops: CDR1 SGHTA, CDR2 FQGTGA. This CDR3 spans 14 amino acids. J gave up 3 bases and V 6 bases, and 0 bases lay outside the gene matches. Here the CDR3 reads CASRLAGDTGELFF. The CDR3, as DNA: TGTGCCAGCAGACTAGCGGGGGACACCGGGGAGCTGTTTTTT.

This sequence joins TRBV6-2 or TRBV6-3 and TRBJ1-5; D unresolved. The length of the CDR3 is 11 residues. V gave up 2 bases and J gave up 8 bases, with 4 bases separating them. Germline CDR1 reads MNHEY; CDR2 reads SVGEGT. The CDR3 DNA follows: TGTGCCAGCAGTTACCCGGAGCCCCAGCATTTT. It yields the protein CASSYPEPQHF.